The clone carrying this T cell receptor (beta chain) has at least ten counts. This sample was taken from a study of regulatory T cells in long-lasting Graves disease. V shed 4 bases and J shed 3 bases, with 13 bases lying between them. The CDR3 is 14 residues long. Germline CDR1 and CDR2: SGHRS and YFSETQ. Arm-PCR of CDR3 regions with iRepertoire HTBI primers generated TCR beta libraries. TCRdb processed the multiplex PCR reads anew with MiXCR; each CDR3 protein has one entry. The sample holds under 400,000 distinct CDR3 sequences, around 17% seen once. The time point is: newly diagnosed GD, antithyroid drugs for less than 3 months. The TCR library was made from RNA that had been extracted from PBMCs in TRIzol. Another study also made use of these data, one on T cells in Graves' hyperthyroidism and ophthalmopathy.

The rearrangement links TRBV5-1 to TRBJ1-1; a possible D gene is TRBD1 (6 bases). This TCR was recovered from a middle-aged man with Graves disease. The material was peripheral blood mononuclear cells (PBMCs), obtained at new diagnosis, from a patient treated with antithyroid drugs. The CDR3 nucleotides are TGCGCCAGCAGCGAATCGACAGGTTACACTGAAGCTTTCTTT. It codes for CASSESTGYTEAFF.